This is a list of T cell receptor beta chains from one sample in a study of OX40 agonist ivuxolimab in advanced cancers. Libraries were prepared by immunoSEQ multiplex PCR; TCRdb keeps only in-frame clonotypes and omits some of them. The sample has fewer than 85,000 clones, 84% seen once. Sequencing used CD4+ or CD8+ T cells sorted from blood, obtained in a trial of the OX40 agonist ivuxolimab. The receptors come from an adult with an advanced solid tumor such as melanoma, head and neck, liver or kidney cancer. Both conserved end residues are part of each CDR3. Each record gives: V gene, J gene, clone size, D gene, CDR3 DNA, CDR3 protein. The D gene is left open where the match is weak. The size field is filled for only some rows; it gives once, few, many or a size class.

v_call: TRBV5-6; j_call: TRBJ1-2; clone_size: NA; d_call: NA; cdr3_nt: TGTGCCAGCAGCTTGCCGGCAAGCAACTATGGCTACACCTTC; cdr3_aa: CASSLPASNYGYTF
v_call: TRBV2; j_call: TRBJ2-3; clone_size: NA; d_call: TRBD1; cdr3_nt: TGTGCCGGGGGGACAGGGGCGGGAGATACGCAGTATTTT; cdr3_aa: CAGGTGAGDTQYF
v_call: TRBV19; j_call: TRBJ2-6; clone_size: once; d_call: NA; cdr3_nt: TGTGCCAGTAGTACCCTGATAGGGTGGGGGGCCAACGTCCTGACTTTC; cdr3_aa: CASSTLIGWGANVLTF
v_call: TRBV7-6; j_call: TRBJ2-2; clone_size: NA; d_call: TRBD1; cdr3_nt: TGTGCCAGCAGCTTCCCGGACAGGGGCACAGGGAACACCGGGGAGCTGTTTTTT; cdr3_aa: CASSFPDRGTGNTGELFF
v_call: TRBV2; j_call: TRBJ2-1; clone_size: NA; d_call: TRBD2; cdr3_nt: TGTGCCAGCAGCGTGTGGGGCGGGGGGGCCAGGAATGAGCAGTTCTTC; cdr3_aa: CASSVWGGGARNEQFF
v_call: TRBV27; j_call: TRBJ2-7; clone_size: NA; d_call: TRBD2; cdr3_nt: TGTGCCAGCAGTCCCCGGACTAGCGGGGGGGCTAAGCAGTACTTC; cdr3_aa: CASSPRTSGGAKQYF
v_call: TRBV7-9; j_call: TRBJ2-3; clone_size: NA; d_call: NA; cdr3_nt: TGTGCCAGCAGCTTACCTGGTTTGGGTACGCAGTATTTT; cdr3_aa: CASSLPGLGTQYF
v_call: TRBV6-6; j_call: TRBJ1-6; clone_size: NA; d_call: NA; cdr3_nt: TGTGCCAGCAGTTCTACACACGGTTCACCCCTCCACTTT; cdr3_aa: CASSSTHGSPLHF
v_call: TRBV4-1; j_call: TRBJ2-7; clone_size: NA; d_call: TRBD2; cdr3_nt: TGCGCCAGCAGCCAAGGGACTAGCGGGGTTGGCGAGCAGTACTTC; cdr3_aa: CASSQGTSGVGEQYF
v_call: TRBV11-2; j_call: TRBJ2-1; clone_size: few; d_call: NA; cdr3_nt: TGTGCCAGCAGCTCGGATACGGGTGAGCAGTTCTTC; cdr3_aa: CASSSDTGEQFF
v_call: TRBV28; j_call: TRBJ2-2; clone_size: NA; d_call: NA; cdr3_nt: TGTGCCAGCAGCACAACAGGGCGGACCGGGGAGCTGTTTTTT; cdr3_aa: CASSTTGRTGELFF
v_call: TRBV5-1; j_call: TRBJ1-5; clone_size: medium-sized; d_call: NA; cdr3_nt: TGCGCCAGCAGCCTCCTGGGGGCGTCCAATCAGCCCCAGCATTTT; cdr3_aa: CASSLLGASNQPQHF
v_call: TRBV6-5; j_call: TRBJ1-3; clone_size: NA; d_call: NA; cdr3_nt: TGTGCCAGCAGTGAAAGGGTATCTGGAAACACCATATATTTT; cdr3_aa: CASSERVSGNTIYF
v_call: TRBV15; j_call: TRBJ2-5; clone_size: few; d_call: NA; cdr3_nt: TGTGCCACCAGCAGACGGTCGACTTCCGCGGAGACCCAGTACTTC; cdr3_aa: CATSRRSTSAETQYF
v_call: TRBV18; j_call: TRBJ2-3; clone_size: NA; d_call: TRBD2; cdr3_nt: TGTGCCAGCTCACCACGAGGACTAGCGGGCACAGATACGCAGTATTTT; cdr3_aa: CASSPRGLAGTDTQYF
v_call: TRBV11-2; j_call: TRBJ1-1; clone_size: NA; d_call: TRBD1; cdr3_nt: TGTGCCAGCAGCCCGTGGACAGGGTTAGGTGAAGCTTTCTTT; cdr3_aa: CASSPWTGLGEAFF
v_call: TRBV11-2; j_call: TRBJ2-5; clone_size: NA; d_call: NA; cdr3_nt: TGTGCCAGCAGCTTAGATCGGGGCAGGGGCCAAGAGACCCAGTACTTC; cdr3_aa: CASSLDRGRGQETQYF
v_call: TRBV6-4; j_call: TRBJ1-5; clone_size: NA; d_call: TRBD1; cdr3_nt: TGTGCCAGCAGTGACACCGGGACAGGGGGCGGATATAGCAATCAGCCCCAGCATTTT; cdr3_aa: CASSDTGTGGGYSNQPQHF
v_call: TRBV7-9; j_call: TRBJ2-5; clone_size: NA; d_call: NA; cdr3_nt: TGTGCCAGCAGCTTACGGGGGCAAGAGACCCAGTACTTC; cdr3_aa: CASSLRGQETQYF
v_call: TRBV6-1; j_call: TRBJ1-1; clone_size: once; d_call: NA; cdr3_nt: TGTGCCAGCAGTGAACAGGGGAACACTGAAGCTTTCTTT; cdr3_aa: CASSEQGNTEAFF
v_call: TRBV28; j_call: TRBJ1-1; clone_size: NA; d_call: TRBD1; cdr3_nt: TGTGCCAGCAGTTTACTGGCGAGACAGGGCACTGAAGCTTTCTTT; cdr3_aa: CASSLLARQGTEAFF
v_call: TRBV5-1; j_call: TRBJ2-7; clone_size: NA; d_call: NA; cdr3_nt: TGCGCCAGCAGCTTGGGGGGAGACCTTAAGGAGCAGTACTTC; cdr3_aa: CASSLGGDLKEQYF
v_call: TRBV29-1; j_call: TRBJ1-1; clone_size: NA; d_call: NA; cdr3_nt: TGCAGCGTTTTACGGGGGGGGAACACTGAAGCTTTCTTT; cdr3_aa: CSVLRGGNTEAFF
v_call: TRBV28; j_call: TRBJ1-2; clone_size: NA; d_call: NA; cdr3_nt: TGTGCCAGCAGTCCCAACAGGGATGGCTACACCTTC; cdr3_aa: CASSPNRDGYTF
v_call: TRBV27; j_call: TRBJ2-5; clone_size: NA; d_call: NA; cdr3_nt: TGTGCCAGCAGTTTTGGCAGGGTCGAGACCCAGTACTTC; cdr3_aa: CASSFGRVETQYF
v_call: TRBV19; j_call: TRBJ1-4; clone_size: once; d_call: NA; cdr3_nt: TGTGCCAGTAGTTCCAGGACCCCGGGGACTAATGAAAAACTGTTTTTT; cdr3_aa: CASSSRTPGTNEKLFF
v_call: TRBV28; j_call: TRBJ2-3; clone_size: once; d_call: NA; cdr3_nt: TGTGCCAGCAGTTTATCCCCCGGTTTAGATACGCAGTATTTT; cdr3_aa: CASSLSPGLDTQYF
v_call: TRBV7-2; j_call: TRBJ2-2; clone_size: few; d_call: TRBD1; cdr3_nt: TGTGCCAGCAGCTCCCAGGGGGCAGAGGCCGGGGAGCTGTTTTTT; cdr3_aa: CASSSQGAEAGELFF
v_call: TRBV6-5; j_call: TRBJ1-5; clone_size: once; d_call: TRBD1; cdr3_nt: TGTGCCAGCAGGAGCGACAGGGGCCAGCCCCAGCATTTT; cdr3_aa: CASRSDRGQPQHF
v_call: TRBV10-2; j_call: TRBJ2-7; clone_size: NA; d_call: NA; cdr3_nt: TGCGCCAGCAGTGAGTCTCGAGTGGGGGGCGAGCAGTACTTC; cdr3_aa: CASSESRVGGEQYF
v_call: TRBV7-8; j_call: TRBJ1-2; clone_size: NA; d_call: NA; cdr3_nt: TGTGCCAGCAGCCCGATTCGGGTCAATGGCTACACCTTC; cdr3_aa: CASSPIRVNGYTF
v_call: TRBV15; j_call: TRBJ2-3; clone_size: NA; d_call: NA; cdr3_nt: TGTGCCACCAGCAGAGACCCCGGGACACATACAGATACGCAGTATTTT; cdr3_aa: CATSRDPGTHTDTQYF
v_call: TRBV5-1; j_call: TRBJ2-7; clone_size: NA; d_call: TRBD1; cdr3_nt: TGCGCCAGCAGCTCAGTAGGACAGGGTTACGAGCAGTACTTC; cdr3_aa: CASSSVGQGYEQYF
v_call: TRBV7-9; j_call: TRBJ1-2; clone_size: NA; d_call: NA; cdr3_nt: TGTGCCAGCAGCCCAAGGGACATGAACTATGGCTACACCTTC; cdr3_aa: CASSPRDMNYGYTF
v_call: TRBV6-5; j_call: TRBJ2-1; clone_size: NA; d_call: NA; cdr3_nt: TGTGCCAGCAGAACTAGAAGGGACAATGAGCAGTTCTTC; cdr3_aa: CASRTRRDNEQFF
v_call: TRBV5-5; j_call: TRBJ1-2; clone_size: NA; d_call: TRBD1; cdr3_nt: TGTGCCAGCAGCCCCGGGACAGGATCGGATGGCTACACCTTC; cdr3_aa: CASSPGTGSDGYTF
v_call: TRBV4-1; j_call: TRBJ1-4; clone_size: NA; d_call: NA; cdr3_nt: TGCGCCAGCAGCCAAGAGGGGAGGGGGGGAGAAGAAAAACTGTTTTTT; cdr3_aa: CASSQEGRGGEEKLFF
v_call: TRBV13; j_call: TRBJ2-5; clone_size: few; d_call: NA; cdr3_nt: TGTGCCAGCAGCTTAATTTTCCAAGAGACCCAGTACTTC; cdr3_aa: CASSLIFQETQYF
v_call: TRBV6-5; j_call: TRBJ1-5; clone_size: NA; d_call: NA; cdr3_nt: TGTGCCAGCAGTGAGTCGATTAATCAGCCCCAGCATTTT; cdr3_aa: CASSESINQPQHF
v_call: TRBV20-1; j_call: TRBJ1-6; clone_size: NA; d_call: TRBD1; cdr3_nt: TGCAGTGCTAGTATCGGGACAGGAGGTTTT; cdr3_aa: CSASIGTGGF
v_call: TRBV5-4; j_call: TRBJ2-7; clone_size: NA; d_call: TRBD1; cdr3_nt: TGTGCCAGCAGCTTCGGGACAGGGGGATACGAGCAGTACTTC; cdr3_aa: CASSFGTGGYEQYF
v_call: TRBV5-1; j_call: TRBJ1-4; clone_size: NA; d_call: NA; cdr3_nt: TGCGCCAGCAGCTTCCGGACATCGGGGGATCAAAAACTGTTTTTT; cdr3_aa: CASSFRTSGDQKLFF